The 17 T cell receptor beta chains below come from one sample, sequenced in a study of T-cell reconstitution after alpha-beta-depleted transplantation in children. Library preparation (for TCRbeta) was performed with unique molecular identifiers. One entry per CDR3 protein results from TCRdb running MiXCR on the PCR reads. Of 550,000 to 600,000 distinct CDR3 sequences in the sample, roughly 23% were seen once. The specimen comprised PBMCs, mostly from graft donor cells, sampled 360 days after TCRalphabeta/CD19-depleted stem cell transplant. The receptors stem from a boy less than two years old who had a stem cell transplant for acute myeloid leukemia, so the T cells may come from the graft donor.

Regarding this clonotype: A much larger clone is a single base away; this may be a read error. This sequence joins TRBV12-3 or TRBV12-4 and TRBJ1-1; D is unclear. The CDR3 consists of 14 residues. This CDR3 is CASSFAELNTKAFF. CDR3 bases: TGTGCCAGCAGTTTTGCAGAGTTGAACACTAAAGCTTTCTTT.

The DNA of the CDR3 is TGTGCCAGCAGCCAATCCGGGGTTGAAGCTTTCTTT. Translating gives CASSQSGVEAFF. This sequence joins TRBV3-1 and TRBJ1-1; D not resolved. Trimming shortened V by 2 bases and J by 7 bases, and 8 bases separated the two germline ends. The CDR3 covers 12 residues. The germline CDR1 and CDR2 sequences are LGHDT and YNNKEL (reference sequence).

At least ten counts were recorded for this clonotype. The chain recombines TRBV7-2 with TRBJ2-3; possible D gene TRBD2, 5 bases. CDR1 SGHTA and CDR2 FQGNSA come from the germline V gene. The CDR3 runs 17 residues. V was pared by 0 bases and J by 2 bases, with 15 bases between. CDR3 nucleotides: TGTGCCAGCAGCTTAGCGTTAGCCCGCGGACTCACAGATACGCAGTATTTT. Translating it yields CASSLALARGLTDTQYF.

V gene TRBV15 combines with J gene TRBJ1-2; D remains ambiguous. The CDR3 covers 14 residues. V was shortened by 5 bases and J by 1 base, with 11 bases between the two germline ends. The germline V gene encodes CDR1 LNHNV and CDR2 YYDKDF (reference sequence). For the CDR3, the DNA is TGTGCCACCAGCCGATCCAGGAGTAACTATGGCTACACCTTC. It specifies CATSRSRSNYGYTF.

This clonotype was seen repeatedly, ten times or more. V is TRBV5-1 and J is TRBJ2-2, with 8 nucleotides matching TRBD2. From germline, CDR1 is SGHRS and CDR2 YFSETQ. V lost 0 bases and J lost 4; bases outside the gene matches: 5. CDR3 length: 16 amino acids. The DNA of the CDR3 is TGCGCCAGCAGCTTGGTAGCGGGGAGAGGCACCGGGGAGCTGTTTTTT. As protein: CASSLVAGRGTGELFF.

This clonotype was counted at least ten times. The rearrangement joins TRBV20-1 to TRBJ2-3; perhaps TRBD2 as D (5 bases). The CDR3 runs to 11 residues. Deletions cut 6 bases from V and 4 bases from J, with 8 bases between. Germline V CDR1 and CDR2: DFQATT, SNEGSKA (reference sequence). CDR3 in DNA: TGCAGTGCCGGGGTCCCAGATACGCAGTATTTT. Amino acids: CSAGVPDTQYF.

V usage is TRBV20-1 and J usage is TRBJ2-1; 7 bases agree with TRBD1. The CDR3 covers 12 residues. Germline CDR1 reads DFQATT; CDR2 reads SNEGSKA (reference sequence). The junction had 5 bases not matched to a gene; V was cut back by 3 bases and J by 9 bases. The CDR3 here is CSASPWTGEQFF. For the CDR3, the DNA is TGCAGTGCTAGCCCCTGGACAGGTGAGCAGTTCTTC.

This chain uses TRBV15 with TRBJ1-1; D is undetermined. CDR3 length: 13 amino acids. Germline V gene lookup returns CDR1 LNHNV and CDR2 YYDKDF (reference sequence). With 0 bases removed from V and 2 bases from J, the gap between germline ends came to 4 bases. This CDR3 is CATSRDSNTEAFF. The DNA of the CDR3 is TGTGCCACCAGCAGAGATTCAAACACTGAAGCTTTCTTT.

The V gene is TRBV9, the J gene TRBJ2-1, with 9 positions matching TRBD1. CDR1 SGDLS and CDR2 YYNGEE come from the germline V gene. This CDR3 is built from 15 residues. With V trimmed by 2 bases and J by 8 bases, 8 bases remained unmatched. The CDR3 reads CASSVPSRQGDEQFF. The CDR3 DNA reads TGTGCCAGCAGCGTCCCCTCCCGACAGGGGGATGAGCAGTTCTTC. The full variable domain, completed using reference TRBV9 and TRBJ2-1, is DSGVTQTPKHLITATGQRVTLRCSPRSGDLSVYWYQQSLDQGLQFLIQYYNGEERAKGNILERFSAQQFPDLHSELNLSSLELGDSALYFCASSVPSRQGDEQFFGPGTRLTVL.

This clonotype was counted only a few times. V usage is TRBV6-1 and J usage is TRBJ2-1, with 7 bases aligning to TRBD1. The CDR3 is made up of 16 amino acids. The V gene end was trimmed by 9 bases and the J gene end by 6 bases; junction bases not matched to a gene: 17. CDR1 is MNHNS, CDR2 SASEGT, per germline. CDR3 nucleotide sequence: TGTGCCAGTCACGGCCCGGGACAGCCAAAATCCAATGAGCAGTTCTTC. This codes for CASHGPGQPKSNEQFF.

This clonotype was detected only a few times. The chain uses TRBV6-2 or TRBV6-3 and TRBJ2-1, with D hard to call. This CDR3 is 17 amino acids long. Trimming removed 2 bases at V and 5 bases at J, with 19 bases between. CDR1 MNHEY and CDR2 SVGEGT come from the germline V gene. The CDR3 reads CASSYNPYDWHDNEQFF. The CDR3 DNA reads as TGTGCCAGCAGTTACAACCCTTACGATTGGCACGACAATGAGCAGTTCTTC.

This clonotype was seen more than once but under ten times. The chain recombines TRBV20-1 with TRBJ2-1, with D possibly TRBD2 on 5 matching bases. The CDR3 has 17 residues. Trimming removed 0 bases from V and 0 bases from J, with 15 bases in between. The V gene's germline CDR1 is DFQATT and CDR2 SNEGSKA (reference sequence). CDR3 sequence (DNA): TGCAGTGCTAGAGATCTTAGCGACGGCCCCTCCTACAATGAGCAGTTCTTC. Amino acids: CSARDLSDGPSYNEQFF.

This clonotype has a handful of counts. The chain combines TRBV20-1 with TRBJ2-5, with D tentatively TRBD1 (6 bases). This CDR3 is 14 amino acids long. Trimming removed 6 bases at V and 3 bases at J, with 17 bases between. Germline-derived CDR1 and CDR2 are DFQATT and SNEGSKA (reference sequence). The CDR3 protein is CSAFPRTVEETQYF. CDR3 nucleotides: TGCAGTGCGTTTCCTCGGACAGTAGAAGAGACCCAGTACTTC.

This clonotype was counted at least ten times. This sequence joins TRBV5-1 and TRBJ2-5, with 7 bases lining up with TRBD1. The CDR3 sequence is 12 residues long. CDR1 SGHRS and CDR2 YFSETQ come from the germline V gene. V dropped 5 bases and J dropped 4; count of bases not matched to a gene: 2. The CDR3 sequence: CASRHRGETQYF. The CDR3 nucleotides are TGCGCCAGCAGACACAGGGGAGAGACCCAGTACTTC. Full variable domain (missing parts from reference TRBV5-1 and TRBJ2-5): KAGVTQTPRYLIKTRGQQVTLSCSPISGHRSVSWYQQTPGQGLQFLFEYFSETQRNKGNFPGRFSGRQFSNSRSEMNVSTLELGDSALYLCASRHRGETQYFGPGTRLLVL.

This clonotype appeared a few times. The chain is built from TRBV6-5 and TRBJ1-2; TRBD1 agrees at 7 bases. The CDR3 covers 13 residues. CDR1 is MNHEY, CDR2 SVGAGI, per germline. J was trimmed by 3 bases and V by 2 bases; bases with no gene match: 0. The CDR3 region has the DNA TGTGCCAGCAGTTACGGACAGGACTATGGCTACACCTTC. This codes for CASSYGQDYGYTF.

This clonotype has a handful of counts. V gene TRBV4-2 combines with J gene TRBJ2-1; possibly TRBD2 for D (5 bases). The CDR3 runs 14 residues. CDR1 LGHNA and CDR2 YNFKEQ come from the germline V gene. The V gene lost 1 base and the J gene lost 7 bases, with 11 bases spanning the gap. CDR3 sequence (DNA): TGTGCCAGCAGCCAAGCTCCCTCGGGGAATGAGCAGTTCTTC. This sequence encodes CASSQAPSGNEQFF.

This clonotype was observed many times. The chain uses TRBV20-1 and TRBJ2-7, with D maybe TRBD1 (6 bases). Trimming removed 0 bases from V and 1 base from J, with 13 bases in between. From germline, CDR1 is DFQATT and CDR2 SNEGSKA (reference sequence). This CDR3 is 15 amino acids long. The CDR3 region is CSARDRAGVSYEQYF. DNA of the CDR3: TGCAGTGCTAGAGATCGGGCAGGGGTTTCCTACGAGCAGTACTTC.